This passage covers 19 T cell receptor beta chains from one sample sequenced in a study of T cell clonotyping in hematopoietic cell transplantation. Time point here: recipient sample about 28 days before transplant, after cytoreduction. Clones were sequenced by immunoSEQ multiplex PCR, and TCRdb holds only the in-frame ones, with some missing. The sample has 75,000 to 95,000 clones; 95% to 97% are singletons. This sample comprised peripheral blood mononuclear cells, obtained before stem cell transplant. The source of these receptors is a woman between 45 and 65 years old with acute myeloid leukemia. Some clones in this sample may be carry-over from other donors' samples.

The chain is built from TRBV6-5 and TRBJ2-2, with unresolved D. The CDR3 is made up of 13 amino acids. Germline values: CDR1 MNHEY, CDR2 SVGAGI. Trimming shortened V by 4 bases and J by 5 bases, and 8 bases separated the two germline ends. DNA for the CDR3: TGTGCCAGCAGTTGGGGTTTGACCGGGGAGCTGTTTTTT. Encoded protein: CASSWGLTGELFF.

The genes are TRBV11-2 and TRBJ1-4, with 7 bases fitting TRBD1. The V and J ends lost 4 bases and 5 bases, in that order; junction bases with no gene match: 7. CDR1 is SGHAT and CDR2 is FQNNGV in the germline V gene. The CDR3 has 15 residues. CDR3 residues: CASSSGQAGNEKLFF. CDR3 nucleotide sequence: TGTGCCAGCAGCTCCGGACAGGCGGGAAATGAAAAACTGTTTTTT.

This clone is a singleton in its sample. The chain uses TRBV27 and TRBJ2-2; maybe TRBD1 (6 bases). V dropped 3 bases and J dropped 2 bases, with 10 bases sitting between them. The CDR3 is 15 amino acids. Germline CDR1 and CDR2: MNHEY and SMNVEV (reference sequence). The CDR3 region has the DNA TGTGCCAGCAGTTTGGTCAGGGGTAACACCGGGGAGCTGTTTTTT. This gives the protein CASSLVRGNTGELFF.

The chain employs TRBV7-8 and TRBJ2-2, with D maybe TRBD2 (7 bases). The CDR3 loop spans 18 amino acids. Trimming shortened V by 2 bases and J by 6 bases, and 22 bases separated the two germline ends. The germline gives CDR1 SGHVS, CDR2 FQNEAQ. Here the CDR3 reads CASSLTGGGTILAGELFF. The DNA of the CDR3 is TGTGCCAGCAGCTTAACTGGGGGGGGGACAATTCTCGCCGGGGAGCTGTTTTTT.

This rearrangement joins TRBV30 to TRBJ2-4; no clear D gene. Trimming left V 0 bases short and J 7 bases short, with 10 bases between. Germline CDR1 GTSNPN, CDR2 SVGIG (reference sequence). The CDR3 has 13 residues. CDR3 protein: CAWSVVPRNIQYF. The CDR3 region has the DNA TGTGCCTGGAGTGTAGTCCCTCGTAACATTCAGTACTTC.

The rearrangement joins TRBV7-9 to TRBJ1-5, with no clear D. The CDR3 covers 16 residues. V lost 3 bases, J lost 5 bases, and 17 bases lay in between. Per the germline V gene, CDR1 is SEHNR and CDR2 is FQNEAQ (reference sequence). The CDR3 DNA is TGTGCCAGCAGCTTTTTCGAAGGCGTAGGGCATCAGCCCCAGCATTTT. Its protein is CASSFFEGVGHQPQHF.

The rearrangement joins TRBV2 to TRBJ2-3; D may correspond to TRBD1 or TRBD2 (5 bases each). CDR3 size: 15 residues. Germline CDR1 and CDR2: SNHLY and FYNNEI. Trimming left V 7 bases short and J 4 bases short, with 18 bases between. The CDR3 protein is CASTRGRLVADTQYF. For the CDR3, the DNA is TGTGCCAGCACTCGGGGACGGCTCGTTGCAGATACGCAGTATTTT.

V and J are TRBV30 and TRBJ2-5; the match to TRBD2 covers 12 bases. In germline, CDR1 is GTSNPN, CDR2 SVGIG (reference sequence). The length of the CDR3 is 18 residues. J was trimmed by 4 bases and V by 2 bases; bases with no gene match: 14. Here the CDR3 reads CAWSPGLAGTSNRETQYF. The CDR3 DNA sequence: TGTGCCTGGAGTCCAGGACTAGCGGGGACCTCCAATCGAGAGACCCAGTACTTC.

The rearrangement links TRBV4-1 to TRBJ1-2; D perhaps matches TRBD1 (5 bases). Germline V CDR1 and CDR2: MGHRA, YSYEKL. This CDR3 spans 14 amino acids. V dropped 1 base and J dropped 8 bases, with 14 bases sitting between them. CDR3 amino acids: CASSQGRGEVGYTF. Written as DNA, the CDR3 is TGCGCCAGCAGCCAAGGGCGGGGGGAAGTAGGCTACACCTTC.

This CDR3 is CASSEGQGGGGNTIYF. In DNA, the CDR3 is TGTGCCAGCAGTGAAGGTCAAGGGGGTGGTGGAAACACCATATATTTT. The chain carries TRBV6-1 and TRBJ1-3; D perhaps matches TRBD1 (6 bases). This CDR3 is 16 amino acids long. Trimming removed 1 base at V and 3 bases at J, with 13 bases between. Germline V lookup: CDR1 MNHNS, CDR2 SASEGT.

The V gene is TRBV6-4, the J gene TRBJ1-6; D remains ambiguous. The CDR3 is 12 amino acids. Germline CDR1 and CDR2: MRHNA and SNTAGT. V lost 2 bases to trimming and J lost 7 bases, with 3 bases between them. In DNA form, the CDR3 reads TGTGCCAGCAGTGACGGGAATTCACCCCTCCACTTT. Translated: CASSDGNSPLHF.

The chain is built from TRBV30 and TRBJ1-2; D possibly corresponds to TRBD1 (5 bases). Germline V lookup: CDR1 GTSNPN, CDR2 SVGIG (reference sequence). The CDR3 is 12 amino acids. V was pared by 5 bases and J by 7 bases, with 14 bases between. In nucleotides, the CDR3 is TGTGCCTGGGGCGGCAGGGTGGGTGGCTACACCTTC. It encodes CAWGGRVGGYTF. The variable domain in full, completed from reference TRBV30 and TRBJ1-2, reads SQTIHQWPATLVQPVGSPLSLECTVEGTSNPNLYWYRQAAGRGLQLLFYSVGIGQISSEVPQNLSASRPQDRQFILSSKKLLLSDSGFYLCAWGGRVGGYTFGSGTRLTVV.

This chain links TRBV7-2 with TRBJ2-5, with 13 bases lining up with TRBD2. Germline lookup yields CDR1 SGHTA and CDR2 FQGNSA. Germline trimming cut 1 base from V and 1 base from J; bases unmatched to any gene: 0. This CDR3 is built from 16 residues. The chain's CDR3 is CASSLGLAGGQETQYF. CDR3 bases: TGTGCCAGCAGCTTAGGACTAGCGGGGGGCCAAGAGACCCAGTACTTC.

The rearrangement uses TRBV6-5 and TRBJ1-5; D unclear. The CDR3 sequence is 12 residues long. The V gene's germline CDR1 is MNHEY and CDR2 SVGAGI. Trimming removed 6 bases at V and 5 bases at J, with 8 bases between. As DNA, the CDR3 is TGTGCCAGCAGCCAAGCGTATCAGCCCCAGCATTTT. Translated, it gives CASSQAYQPQHF.

The chain carries TRBV11-3 and TRBJ2-1; 9 nucleotides line up with TRBD2. The J segment lost 8 bases and the V segment lost 5 bases, leaving 7 bases of the junction unmatched. Germline V gives CDR1 SGHNT, CDR2 YENEEA. CDR3 length equals 14 residues. CDR3 protein: CASSLGLARDEQFF. The CDR3 DNA reads as TGTGCCAGCAGCCTCGGACTAGCGCGCGATGAGCAGTTCTTC. Full variable domain (remainder filled in from reference TRBV11-3 and TRBJ2-1): EAGVVQSPRYKIIEKKQPVAFWCNPISGHNTLYWYLQNLGQGPELLIRYENEEAVDDSQLPKDRFSAERLKGVDSTLKIQPAELGDSAVYLCASSLGLARDEQFFGPGTRLTVL.

The chain recombines TRBV28 with TRBJ1-2; 7 bases fit TRBD1. The CDR3 extends over 15 amino acids. Germline CDR1 reads MDHEN; CDR2 reads SYDVKM. Trimming at V came to 6 bases and at J to 4 bases, leaving 11 bases not matched to a gene. The CDR3, as DNA: TGTGCCAGCAGCCCAGGAGGGGGCGATGGCTATGGCTACACCTTC. It codes for CASSPGGGDGYGYTF.

The CDR3 here is CASRTLRDRAYEQYF. DNA of the CDR3: TGTGCCAGCAGGACACTCCGGGACAGAGCCTACGAGCAGTACTTC. V usage is TRBV6-6 and J usage is TRBJ2-7; 7 bases fit TRBD1. The CDR3 has 15 amino acids. V gave up 6 bases and J gave up 2 bases; unmatched junction bases: 10. Germline-derived CDR1 and CDR2 are MNHNY and SVGAGI (reference sequence).

This rearrangement joins TRBV27 to TRBJ1-5; weak D call: TRBD1 (5 bases). Trimming shortened V by 5 bases and J by 4 bases, and 21 bases separated the two germline ends. The CDR3 runs 17 residues. Germline-derived CDR1 and CDR2 are MNHEY and SMNVEV (reference sequence). CDR3 loop: CASSPHGRGRGNQPQHF. The CDR3, as DNA: TGTGCCAGCAGTCCACACGGAAGGGGTAGGGGAAATCAGCCCCAGCATTTT.

The genes are TRBV7-9 and TRBJ2-7; tentatively, D is TRBD1 or TRBD2 (6 bases each). Germline V CDR1 and CDR2: SEHNR, FQNEAQ (reference sequence). The ends were cut back, 9 bases at V and 0 bases at J, with 12 bases in the middle. The CDR3 covers 13 residues. The CDR3 DNA reads TGTGCCAGTCAAGGGGGGAACTCCTACGAGCAGTACTTC. Protein: CASQGGNSYEQYF.